The rows below give T cell receptor beta chains drawn from one sample of a study of cytomegalovirus exposure and HLA in healthy donors. Here immunoSEQ multiplex PCR was the method, and the copy in TCRdb shows in-frame clones only, minus some. Of some 130,000 clones in the sample, roughly three quarters were seen once. The material sequenced was PBMCs. The source of these receptors is a woman aged 40 to 55 in good health and CMV-seronegative. Each CDR3 is given with its conserved first and last residue. A D gene is named only where the DNA matches it firmly. Size is stated for part of the rows, as once, few or many counts, or as a class when the clone is expanded.

NA	TRBJ2-7	TRBV4-2	TRBD2	CASSQGRGVPPEQYF	TGTGCCAGCAGCCAAGGGCGGGGGGTACCCCCCGAGCAGTACTTC
NA	TRBJ2-7	TRBV5-1	TRBD2	CASSASLAGSSSYEQYF	TGCGCCAGCAGCGCGAGTTTAGCGGGGTCTAGCTCCTACGAGCAGTACTTC
NA	TRBJ1-2	TRBV11-2	TRBD1	CASSRDRVTGYTF	TGTGCCAGCAGCCGGGACAGGGTCACGGGCTACACCTTC
once	TRBJ1-2	TRBV27	NA	CASSLSGGGYGYTF	TGTGCCAGCAGTTTATCGGGGGGTGGGTATGGCTACACCTTC
NA	TRBJ2-3	TRBV29-1	TRBD1	CSVGDRGPTDTQYF	TGCAGCGTGGGGGACAGGGGCCCCACAGATACGCAGTATTTT
NA	TRBJ1-5	TRBV6-6	TRBD1	CASSYGTGRSNQPQHF	TGTGCCAGCAGTTACGGGACAGGTCGTAGCAATCAGCCCCAGCATTTT
few	TRBJ2-1	TRBV5-6	NA	CASSLESEQFF	TGTGCCAGCAGCTTGGAGAGTGAGCAGTTCTTC
NA	TRBJ2-5	TRBV7-2	TRBD2	CATTSGAETQYF	TGTGCCACAACTAGCGGGGCGGAGACCCAGTACTTC
NA	TRBJ1-4	TRBV5-4	TRBD1	CASSLAAGGREKLFF	TGTGCCAGCAGCTTGGCCGCAGGGGGTCGGGAAAAACTGTTTTTT
NA	TRBJ2-7	TRBV27	NA	CASSHTTTSSEQYF	TGTGCCAGCAGTCACACGACCACTAGCTCCGAGCAGTACTTC
NA	TRBJ2-6	TRBV5-4	NA	CASSLAAGANVLTF	TGTGCCAGCAGCTTGGCTGCTGGGGCCAACGTCCTGACTTTC
NA	TRBJ1-5	TRBV19	TRBD1	CASSIGQGGQPQHF	TGTGCCAGTAGTATTGGGCAGGGGGGTCAGCCCCAGCATTTT
NA	TRBJ1-2	TRBV19	NA	CASTPTGHRGYTF	TGTGCCAGTACCCCGACGGGTCACCGGGGCTACACCTTC
NA	TRBJ2-5	TRBV7-2	NA	CASHRGGMGETQYF	TGTGCCAGCCACCGGGGTGGAATGGGAGAGACCCAGTACTTC
NA	TRBJ2-7	TRBV7-9	TRBD1	CASSLTLRDRGREQYF	TGTGCCAGCAGCTTGACCCTCCGGGACAGGGGGCGCGAGCAGTACTTC
NA	TRBJ1-2	TRBV9	NA	CASSVTSQPGGGSYGYTF	TGTGCCAGCAGCGTAACCTCCCAACCAGGAGGCGGTAGCTATGGCTACACCTTC
NA	TRBJ1-6	TRBV4-1	NA	CASSRAPGAYNSPLHF	TGCGCCAGCAGCCGGGCCCCAGGGGCCTATAATTCACCCCTCCACTTT
NA	TRBJ2-7	TRBV2	TRBD1	CASSENRDSSYEQYF	TGTGCCAGCAGTGAAAATCGGGACAGCTCCTACGAGCAGTACTTC